This T cell receptor beta chain was obtained from a study of cytomegalovirus exposure and HLA in healthy donors. Study-wide results and caveats: Earlier analysis yielded a pattern in which most TCR beta V segments were productive about 87% or about 30% of the time. According to reports, the classifier identified cytomegalovirus status with high specificity and sensitivity.

Use of 60 Vbeta and 13 Jbeta primers characterized the PCR. Some clones are missing from TCRdb's copy, which holds only in-frame ones; the method was immunoSEQ multiplex PCR. The data hold around 180,000 clones, with roughly 78% observed a single time. This clone showed up just once. The target antigen is unknown. CDR3 length: 16 residues. CDR1 and CDR2 from the germline V gene are KGHSH and LQKENI. The J segment lost 4 bases and the V segment lost 6 bases, leaving 8 bases of the junction unmatched. Specimen: PBMCs. The J gene is TRBJ2-1, the V gene TRBV18; the match to TRBD2 covers 11 bases. The receptor comes from a woman between 50 and 59 years old in good health and CMV-seropositive. The CDR3, as DNA: TGTGCCAGCTCCCAGAGACTAGCGGGGAATTACAATGAGCAGTTCTTC. It codes for CASSQRLAGNYNEQFF.